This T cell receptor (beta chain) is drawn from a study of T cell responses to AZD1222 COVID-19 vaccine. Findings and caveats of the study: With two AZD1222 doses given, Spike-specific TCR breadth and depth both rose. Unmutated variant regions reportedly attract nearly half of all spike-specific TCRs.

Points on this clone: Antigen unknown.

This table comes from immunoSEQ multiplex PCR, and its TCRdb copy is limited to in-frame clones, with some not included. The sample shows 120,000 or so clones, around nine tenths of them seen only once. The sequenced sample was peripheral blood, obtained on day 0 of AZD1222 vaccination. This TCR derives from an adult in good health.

The DNA of the CDR3 is TGTGCCAGCAGCTTAAGCCCGGTACAGGGACTTGGCTACACCTTC. Residues: CASSLSPVQGLGYTF. The rearrangement uses TRBV11-2 and TRBJ1-2; TRBD1 might be the D (6 bases). The CDR3 spans 15 residues. Germline lookup yields CDR1 SGHAT and CDR2 FQNNGV. Trimming pared 2 bases from V and 7 bases from J, leaving 17 bases between. The whole variable domain, filled in from reference TRBV11-2 and TRBJ1-2, reads EAGVAQSPRYKIIEKRQSVAFWCNPISGHATLYWYQQILGQGPKLLIQFQNNGVVDDSQLPKDRFSAERLKGVDSTLKIQPAKLEDSAVYLCASSLSPVQGLGYTFGSGTRLTVV.